This T cell receptor beta chain was observed in a study of cytomegalovirus exposure and HLA in healthy donors. Study-level points and caveats: Later, an analysis found that TCR clusters from the first cohort tended to co-occur in the 130 or so validation repertoires. Associated with cytomegalovirus, according to the listing, were around 170 TCR beta chains. In vitro assays verified that three CMV-associated chains recognized CMV antigens specifically.

The protocol was immunoSEQ multiplex PCR, while the TCRdb copy is restricted to in-frame clones and leaves out a portion. The sample records some 38,000 clones, approximately 92% being singletons. A note on this clone: Its target is not known.

Per the germline V gene, CDR1 is MRHNA and CDR2 is SNTAGT. V shed 4 bases, J shed 10 bases, and the junction held 7 bases outside the gene matches. The CDR3 has 15 amino acids. J is TRBJ1-6 and V is TRBV6-4, with TRBD1 identical over 10 bases. The material sequenced was PBMCs. The clonotype was recovered from a man in his late teens or twenties in good health and CMV-seronegative. As DNA, the CDR3 is TGTGCCAGCAGTGCCACCGGGACAGGGGTATCACCCCTCCACTTT. Amino acid sequence: CASSATGTGVSPLHF.